The clone carrying this T cell receptor beta chain was seen a single time. Its specificity is unknown. V gave up 6 bases and J gave up 1 base; unmatched junction bases: 8. The germline CDR1 and CDR2 sequences are MNHNY and SVGAGI (reference sequence). The CDR3 is made up of 16 amino acids. This sample is part of a study of cytomegalovirus exposure and HLA in healthy donors. Study observations and caveats: Listed as cytomegalovirus-associated were 164 TCR beta chains. In a later analysis, CMV-associated beta chains were mostly HLA-associated, it appeared.

The PCR had 60 Vbeta and 13 Jbeta primers. Profiled with immunoSEQ multiplex PCR; TCRdb holds only in-frame clones, not every one. The table records over 130,000 clones, 70% to 85% of them present only once. The sample consisted of PBMCs. The receptor was derived from a man aged 25 to 40 in good health and CMV-seropositive. The V gene is TRBV6-6, the J gene TRBJ2-5, with 10 bases fitting TRBD1. The CDR3 sequence is CASSSRTGGGQETQYF. CDR3 coding DNA: TGTGCCAGCAGCTCCCGGACAGGGGGAGGCCAAGAGACCCAGTACTTC.